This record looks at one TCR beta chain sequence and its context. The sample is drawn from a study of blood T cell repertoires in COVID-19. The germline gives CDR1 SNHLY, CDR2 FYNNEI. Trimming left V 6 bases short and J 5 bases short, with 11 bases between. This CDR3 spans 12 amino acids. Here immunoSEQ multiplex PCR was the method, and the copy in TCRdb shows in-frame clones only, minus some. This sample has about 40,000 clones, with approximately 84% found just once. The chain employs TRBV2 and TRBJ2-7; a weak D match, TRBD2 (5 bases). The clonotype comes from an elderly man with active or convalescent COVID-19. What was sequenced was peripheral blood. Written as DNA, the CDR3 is TGTGCCAGCAGGGTTGGGAGAAACGAGCAGTACTTC. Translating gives CASRVGRNEQYF.